The entry below gives a single TCR beta chain sequence along with its context. The antigen is undetermined. The sample is drawn from a study of T cell repertoires in cytomegalovirus infection. At the level of the study: Public TCR beta signatures marked donors with CMV infection and the matching HLA. Study outcomes and limitations: Ex vivo responses were dominated by HLA-C-restricted CMV-specific TCR beta clonotypes. Carriers of CMV and the relevant HLA type were discriminated by public TCR beta frequency.

MiXCR, run by TCRdb on the reads, gives a single entry per CDR3 protein. This table holds 310,000 or so distinct CDR3 sequences, about 25% found once. This CDR3 comprises 14 residues. The germline V gene has CDR1 MNHEY and CDR2 SMNVEV (reference sequence). This clonotype was sampled from a human donor in good health (CMV status not recorded). Some clones in this sample may be carry-over from other donors' samples. Input material: PBMCs. V is TRBV27 and J is TRBJ2-7, with TRBD2 identical over 10 bases. CDR3 bases: TGTGCCAGTCGGACTAGCGGAACCACCTACGAGCAGTACGTT. Its translation is CASRTSGTTYEQYV.